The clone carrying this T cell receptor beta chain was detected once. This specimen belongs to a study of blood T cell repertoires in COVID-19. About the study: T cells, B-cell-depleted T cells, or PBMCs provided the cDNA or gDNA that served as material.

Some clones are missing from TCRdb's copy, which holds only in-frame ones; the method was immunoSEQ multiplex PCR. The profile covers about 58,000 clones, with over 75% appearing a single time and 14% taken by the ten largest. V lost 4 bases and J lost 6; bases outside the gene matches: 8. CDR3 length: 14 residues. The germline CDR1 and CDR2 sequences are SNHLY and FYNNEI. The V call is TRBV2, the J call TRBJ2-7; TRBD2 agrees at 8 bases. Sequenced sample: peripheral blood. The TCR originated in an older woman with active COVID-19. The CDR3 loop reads CASSGSGGPLEQYF. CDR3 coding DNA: TGTGCCAGCAGTGGCAGCGGGGGCCCCCTCGAGCAGTACTTC.